The 32 T cell receptor beta chains given below trace back to one sample, sequenced in a study of tumor-infiltrating lymphocytes in primary liver carcinoma. From 500 to 600 ng of total RNA, TCR beta-specific cDNA was reverse-transcribed using a constant-region primer. Libraries of TCR beta came from three nested multiplex PCR rounds with slightly modified ARM-PCR. For around 10 cycles apiece, the opening two PCR rounds ran with TRBV1-TRBV30 forward primers and a C-beta reverse primer. TCRdb recomputed calls from the multiplex PCR reads with MiXCR, one row per CDR3 protein. This repertoire shows about 54,000 distinct CDR3 sequences, about three quarters found once; its top ten account for around 25%. Co-extraction yielded RNA and DNA from roughly 20-30 mg of unsorted bulk tissue. The sample taken for sequencing was liver tumor tissue from sampling region 2. Subset: tumor region T2, inferior pole. These receptors were taken from a man in his forties with primary liver carcinoma and hepatitis B virus infection.

To note about this clonotype: This may be a read error, as it is one base from a much larger clone. The chain carries TRBV5-1 and TRBJ2-1, with D possibly TRBD1 on 5 matching bases. The length of the CDR3 is 15 residues. The germline V gene has CDR1 SGHRS and CDR2 YFSETQ. The CDR3 DNA follows: TGCGCCAGCGGCTTGGCGGTCCAGGGTCAGGGTGAGCAGTTCTTC. It yields the protein CASGLAVQGQGEQFF.

About this clonotype itself: At one boundary the junction diverges from the germline segment, which might be a read error. The genes are TRBV11-2 and TRBJ2-7; 15 positions match TRBD2. The CDR3 runs to 18 residues. The germline gives CDR1 SGHAT, CDR2 FQNNGV. The CDR3 coding sequence is TGTGCCAACAGCTTATCCGTTGGACTAGCGGGGGGGGGGCACGAGCAGTACTTC. Its translation: CANSLSVGLAGGGHEQYF.

CDR3 protein: CSVLDIEAFF. CDR3 in DNA: TGCAGCGTTCTCGACATTGAAGCTTTCTTT. The chain is built from TRBV29-1 and TRBJ1-1; unclear D gene. Trimming pared 5 bases from V and 7 bases from J, leaving 8 bases between. Germline V gene sequence: CDR1 SQVTM, CDR2 ANQGSEA. The CDR3 has 10 residues.

This clonotype rates as medium-sized. The chain has TRBV12-3 or TRBV12-4 and TRBJ2-1; 11 bases align to TRBD2. The CDR3 consists of 15 residues. V was pared by 7 bases and J by 6 bases, with 8 bases of the junction left unmatched. This chain's CDR3 is CASTPGTSGPNEQFF. In DNA form, the CDR3 reads TGTGCCAGCACCCCCGGGACTAGCGGCCCCAATGAGCAGTTCTTC.

Concerning this clonotype itself: Because it lacks the conserved phenylalanine or tryptophan at the end, this CDR3 is likely a read error. Because the CDR3's place on the DNA is in doubt, the DNA is left out and the CDR3 is given as listed by TCRdb. The CDR3 region is CSVEVRMYGYAL. The chain is built from TRBV29-1 and TRBJ1-2. From germline, CDR1 is SQVTM and CDR2 ANQGSEA. The CDR3 extends over 12 residues, inclusive of both ends.

The chain combines TRBV4-1 with TRBJ2-1; TRBD2 is a possible D gene (6 bases). The CDR3 is 15 amino acids. CDR1 and CDR2 (germline): MGHRA, YSYEKL. Trimming stripped 3 bases from V and 7 bases from J, with 16 bases between. The CDR3 DNA follows: TGCGCCAGCAGCCAGGACGGGAGACCCGAAAATGAGCAGTTCTTC. It translates to CASSQDGRPENEQFF.

The table lists this clonotype with many counts. The chain recombines TRBV6-1 with TRBJ2-7, with TRBD1 as a possible D gene (6 bases). This CDR3 is built from 12 residues. Germline values: CDR1 MNHNS, CDR2 SASEGT. V was clipped by 5 bases and J by 5 bases, with 10 bases between them. CDR3 in DNA: TGTGCCAGCAGTCAGGGGTACCACGAGCAGTACTTC. It is translated as CASSQGYHEQYF.

This clonotype was counted between two and nine times. Without the conserved terminal phenylalanine or tryptophan, this CDR3 likely stems from a read error. The rearrangement links TRBV7-8 to TRBJ2-1; D perhaps matches TRBD2 (6 bases). The CDR3 extends over 13 amino acids. Per germline, CDR1 SGHVS and CDR2 FQNEAQ. The V and J ends lost 5 bases and 8 bases respectively, with 13 bases between them. CDR3 residues: CASSTASVDEQFS. The CDR3, as DNA: TGTGCCAGCAGCACCGCTAGCGTCGATGAGCAGTTCTCT.

By frequency in the sample, this clonotype is medium-sized (0.01 to 0.1%). The chain uses TRBV11-3 and TRBJ2-2; TRBD1 matches at 7 bases. There are 17 residues in the CDR3. Germline CDR1 is SGHNT and CDR2 is YENEEA. Trimming cost V 0 bases and J 1 base; bases outside gene matches: 5. CDR3 in amino acids: CASSLDGQGVNTGELFF. The CDR3 DNA is TGTGCCAGCAGCTTAGACGGGCAGGGGGTGAACACCGGGGAGCTGTTTTTT.

The chain is built from TRBV6-6 and TRBJ2-7; maybe TRBD2 (6 bases). Germline V gene data show CDR1 as MNHNY and CDR2 as SVGAGI (reference sequence). The V gene lost 2 bases and the J gene lost 6 bases, with 8 bases spanning the gap. The CDR3 extends over 12 amino acids. CDR3 nucleotides: TGTGCCAGCAGTTACACGGGGGTCGAGCAGTACTTC. This translates into CASSYTGVEQYF.

On this clonotype itself: One end of the junction fails to match germline, which may point to a read error. The rearrangement links TRBV10-1 to TRBJ2-5; D is undetermined. This CDR3 has 15 residues. Germline V gene data show CDR1 as WNHNN and CDR2 as SYGVQD (reference sequence). The CDR3 DNA is TGCGCCAGTAGTGATGGTGGCCGACCACACGAGACCCAGTACTTC. Translation gives CASSDGGRPHETQYF.

For this clonotype: The junction departs from the called germline gene at one end, perhaps through a read error. The chain combines TRBV28 with TRBJ2-7; possibly TRBD1 or TRBD2 for D (5 bases each). Germline V gene data show CDR1 as MDHEN and CDR2 as SYDVKM. CDR3 length: 16 residues. The CDR3 region has the DNA TGTGTCAGCAGTTCCCCCGGTGGGAAGGGACGATACGAGCAGTACTTC. This translates into CVSSSPGGKGRYEQYF. The full variable domain, with the rest looked up from reference TRBV28 and TRBJ2-7, is DVKVTQSSRYLVKRTGEKVFLECVQDMDHENMFWYRQDPGLGLRLIYFSYDVKMKEKGDIPEGYSVSREKKERFSLILESASTNQTSMYLCVSSSPGGKGRYEQYFGPGTRLTVT.

This clonotype was detected many times. V is TRBV10-2 and J is TRBJ2-2; 12 positions match TRBD2. V was clipped by 4 bases and J by 0 bases; unmatched bases: 9. The germline gives CDR1 WSHSY, CDR2 SAAADI. CDR3 length equals 19 residues. The CDR3 DNA reads as TGCGCCAGCAGTGGCCCGGGACTAGCGGGCCTTCCGAACACCGGGGAGCTGTTTTTT. Translated: CASSGPGLAGLPNTGELFF.

In regard to this clonotype: This may be a read error: a much more frequent sequence differs by one nucleotide. This sequence joins TRBV7-9 and TRBJ2-1, with 8 positions matching TRBD2. Germline V lookup: CDR1 SEHNR, CDR2 FQNEAQ (reference sequence). This CDR3 has 17 residues. The trim removed 4 bases at V and 10 bases at J, leaving 18 bases unmatched. The CDR3 DNA reads TGTGCCAGCAGCTCCACCTCGAGCGGGAGCTGTCGGGAGGAGCAGTTCTTC. Translating gives CASSSTSSGSCREEQFF.

Notes on this clonotype: This may be a read error: a much more frequent sequence differs by one nucleotide. The gene calls are TRBV28 and TRBJ1-6, with unresolved D. Germline loops: CDR1 MDHEN, CDR2 SYDVKM. The CDR3 extends over 12 amino acids. The CDR3: CVSRRGRAPLHF. CDR3 nucleotide sequence: TGTGTCAGCAGACGTGGACGGGCACCCCTCCACTTT.

DNA for the CDR3: TGTGCCAGCAGTACAACACGAAACGCTAAAGCTTTCTTT. Translation gives CASSTTRNAKAFF. The chain has TRBV2 and TRBJ1-1, with unresolved D. This CDR3 region has 13 residues. The germline V and J ends were trimmed by 5 bases and 9 bases, with 16 bases remaining between them. Germline CDR1 SNHLY, CDR2 FYNNEI.

This clonotype appeared once. An end of the junction differs from the germline gene, which may be a read error. The rearrangement uses TRBV4-2 and TRBJ2-2, with TRBD2 matching over 8 bases. This CDR3 has 16 residues. The germline CDR1 and CDR2 sequences are LGHNA and YNFKEQ. Written as DNA, the CDR3 is TGTGCCATCAGCCACCTGACTAGCGTGAACACCGGGGAGCTGTTTTTT. Amino acids: CAISHLTSVNTGELFF.

This clonotype was seen only once. The V gene is TRBV20-1, the J gene TRBJ1-1; weak D call: TRBD1 (6 bases). Per the germline V gene, CDR1 is DFQATT and CDR2 is SNEGSKA (reference sequence). This CDR3 region has 13 residues. V lost 6 bases, J lost 4 bases, and 15 bases lay in between. CDR3 sequence reads: CSAPGGLGTEAFF. As DNA, the CDR3 is TGCAGTGCCCCCGGGGGGCTTGGCACTGAAGCTTTCTTT.

This clonotype was counted between two and nine times. This sequence may be a read error, since a much larger clone differs from it by one base. The rearrangement joins TRBV30 to TRBJ2-1; 10 bases match TRBD2. Germline V gives CDR1 GTSNPN, CDR2 SVGIG (reference sequence). CDR3 length equals 15 residues. The CDR3 sequence: CARREAGGGFNEQFF. The DNA for the CDR3 is TGTGCCCGGAGAGAAGCGGGAGGGGGCTTCAATGAGCAGTTCTTC.

The CDR3 loop is CSVGVGPNYNEQFF. DNA of the CDR3: TGCAGCGTTGGGGTGGGACCAAACTACAATGAGCAGTTCTTC. The V gene is TRBV29-1, the J gene TRBJ2-1, with D perhaps TRBD1 or TRBD2 (5 bases each). Germline V CDR1 and CDR2: SQVTM, ANQGSEA. V was trimmed by 4 bases and J by 3 bases, leaving 13 bases between them. The CDR3 has 14 amino acids.

In this sample, this clonotype turned up a few times. This rearrangement joins TRBV28 to TRBJ2-3; no definite D call. The V gene's germline CDR1 is MDHEN and CDR2 SYDVKM. The CDR3 has 14 amino acids. V lost 6 bases and J lost 2, with 12 bases in between. CDR3 in DNA: TGTGCCAGCAGCCCTCCTTTTCCCACAGATACGCAGTATTTT. It encodes CASSPPFPTDTQYF.

The chain joins TRBV6-5 to TRBJ2-1; 12 positions agree with TRBD2. In germline, CDR1 is MNHEY, CDR2 SVGAGI. This CDR3 spans 16 amino acids. After removal of 7 bases from V and 12 bases from J, the junction contained 16 bases not matched to a gene. As DNA, the CDR3 is TGTGCCAGCAATCGACTCGGACTAGCGGGAAGAGATGGGCAGTTCTTC. This translates into CASNRLGLAGRDGQFF.

This clonotype was picked up many times. The V and J genes are TRBV7-8 and TRBJ2-7; 7 bases are a match to TRBD2. This CDR3 is 15 amino acids long. Germline V gene sequence: CDR1 SGHVS, CDR2 FQNEAQ. V gave up 0 bases and J gave up 3 bases; unmatched junction bases: 5. Here the CDR3 DNA reads TGTGCCAGCAGCTTAGCGGGGGGACTAAACTACGAGCAGTACTTC. Protein sequence: CASSLAGGLNYEQYF.

With respect to this clonotype: One junction end disagrees with the germline gene, perhaps due to a read error. The gene calls are TRBV6-5 and TRBJ2-7; TRBD1 or TRBD2 may be the D gene (6 bases each). Germline V gene sequence: CDR1 MNHEY, CDR2 SVGAGI. There are 16 residues in the CDR3. CDR3 in amino acids: CASSYSRGALSYEQYF. The CDR3 DNA reads TGTGCCAGCAGTTACTCGAGGGGGGCCCTATCCTATGAGCAGTACTTC.

About this clonotype itself: A junction boundary mismatches the germline segment, possibly from a read error. The chain links TRBV7-8 to TRBJ2-1; possible D gene TRBD2, 5 bases. Germline V gene sequence: CDR1 SGHVS, CDR2 FQNEAQ. The CDR3 runs 15 residues. CDR3 in amino acids: CASGPASGSYNEQLF. In DNA form, the CDR3 reads TGTGCCAGCGGACCGGCAAGCGGTTCCTACAATGAGCAGTTATTC.

The V and J genes are TRBV11-2 and TRBJ2-7; 8 bases are shared with TRBD2. This CDR3 region has 15 residues. The germline CDR1 and CDR2 sequences are SGHAT and FQNNGV. CDR3 sequence (DNA): TGTACCAGCAGCTTCCCGGGACTAGGGATCCACGAGCGGTACGTC. Encoded protein: CTSSFPGLGIHERYV.

The gene calls are TRBV28 and TRBJ2-7; 10 nucleotides agree with TRBD2. J was trimmed by 10 bases and V by 8 bases; bases with no gene match: 20. This CDR3 comprises 16 residues. Per germline, CDR1 MDHEN and CDR2 SYDVKM. DNA of the CDR3: TGTGCCAGCGGACGTCCTAGCGGGAGCCGCTCCTGCGAACAGTACTTC. It encodes CASGRPSGSRSCEQYF. The variable domain in full, with the rest retrieved from reference TRBV28 and TRBJ2-7, is DVKVTQSSRYLVKRTGEKVFLECVQDMDHENMFWYRQDPGLGLRLIYFSYDVKMKEKGDIPEGYSVSREKKERFSLILESASTNQTSMYLCASGRPSGSRSCEQYFGPGTRLTVT.

For this clonotype: Because it lacks the conserved phenylalanine or tryptophan at the end, this CDR3 is likely a read error. The chain employs TRBV11-2 and TRBJ2-2, with D perhaps being TRBD1 or TRBD2 (5 bases each). CDR3 length: 17 residues. From germline, CDR1 is SGHAT and CDR2 FQNNGV. This chain's CDR3 is CASSLVGTYPGTGELFS. The CDR3 region has the DNA TGTGCCAGTAGCTTAGTTGGGACGTACCCAGGGACCGGGGAACTGTTTTCT.

Comments on this clonotype: One end of the junction does not line up with germline, which may come from a read error. The rearrangement links TRBV12-3 or TRBV12-4 to TRBJ2-2; D not resolved. This CDR3 is 14 amino acids long. CDR3 amino acids: CASSRNLNTWELFF. CDR3 DNA: TGTGCCAGCAGTCGCAATTTGAACACCTGGGAGCTGTTTTTT.

This chain connects TRBV5-4 to TRBJ2-7; D may be TRBD1 (5 bases). Deletions cut 10 bases from V and 2 bases from J, with 19 bases between. The CDR3 contains 14 residues. CDR1 and CDR2 from the germline V gene are SGHNT and YYREEE (reference sequence). CDR3 sequence: CAGSLSGATYEQYF. The DNA of the CDR3 is TGTGCCGGTAGCTTGAGTGGGGCCACCTACGAGCAGTACTTC.

A note on this clonotype: A junction end diverges from the germline sequence, so it may reflect a read error. The genes are TRBV14 and TRBJ2-5; unclear D gene. This CDR3 is built from 17 residues. The germline CDR1 and CDR2 sequences are SGHDN and FVKESK. This CDR3 is CAISQDHAPRFQETQYF. The DNA of the CDR3 is TGTGCCATCAGCCAAGACCACGCCCCGAGGTTCCAAGAGACCCAGTACTTC.

V gene TRBV12-3 or TRBV12-4 combines with J gene TRBJ2-2; 9 positions match TRBD2. The V and J ends lost 3 bases and 4 bases, in that order; junction bases with no gene match: 6. The CDR3 covers 16 residues. CDR3 protein: CASSLLAGIVTGELFF. CDR3 DNA sequence: TGTGCCAGCAGTTTGCTAGCGGGAATAGTCACCGGGGAGCTGTTTTTT.